This entry is about one TCR beta chain. Its antigen is unidentified. These data are taken from a study of OX40 agonist ivuxolimab in advanced cancers. For the study at large: Patient treatment consisted of intravenous ivuxolimab administration every 2 weeks at 0.01 to 10 mg/kg. Participants could have had prior anti-PD-1, anti-PD-L1 or anti-CTLA-4 therapy, and approximately 40% had some. Partial responses were achieved by three patients, of whom one had hepatocellular carcinoma and two had cutaneous melanoma.

Study results and limitations: Dose levels from 0.1 to 3.0 mg/kg saw CD4+ and CD8+ blood T cells expand clonally by week 6.

The CDR3 runs 12 residues. CDR1 and CDR2 (germline): MNHEY, SVGAGI. V lost 8 bases to trimming and J lost 4 bases; unmatched junction nucleotides: 3. Some clones are missing from TCRdb's copy, which holds only in-frame ones; the method was immunoSEQ multiplex PCR. In the table there are about 43,000 clones, 75% to 90% of which are singletons. V usage is TRBV6-5 and J usage is TRBJ1-1, with TRBD1 matching over 8 bases. The starting material was CD4+ or CD8+ T cells sorted from blood, obtained in a trial of the OX40 agonist ivuxolimab. The receptor was isolated from an adult with an advanced solid tumor such as melanoma, head and neck, liver or kidney cancer. CDR3 nucleotide sequence: TGTGCCAGCGCAGGGGGCAGCACTGAAGCTTTCTTT. Protein: CASAGGSTEAFF.